This passage covers 15 T cell receptor beta chains from one sample sequenced in a study of blood T cells in healthy people across ages. A second 7 to 11 cycle PCR used barcoded and J-beta primers. TCRdb re-called the 5' RACE reads through MiXCR, storing one row per CDR3 protein. The table lists 1.6 million or so distinct CDR3 sequences, 34% of them singletons. The sequenced sample was blood. Source of these receptors: a woman younger than 45 in good health.

This sequence joins TRBV5-1 and TRBJ2-1; 14 bases fit TRBD2. The CDR3 has 15 residues. Germline CDR1 is SGHRS and CDR2 is YFSETQ. Trimming removed 4 bases from V and 9 bases from J; junction bases left unmatched: 6. The CDR3: CASSPGLAGVLEQFF. CDR3 nucleotide sequence: TGCGCCAGCAGCCCGGGACTAGCGGGAGTTCTTGAGCAGTTCTTC.

Of note for this clonotype: A read error may produce the germline difference seen at one junction end. The chain recombines TRBV5-1 with TRBJ2-2; 8 nucleotides match TRBD2. Germline V gene lookup returns CDR1 SGHRS and CDR2 YFSETQ. The CDR3 sequence is 15 residues long. The CDR3 nucleotides read TGCACCAGCAGCTTGGACGGGAGGGCCAACGGGGAGCTGTTTTTT. This sequence encodes CTSSLDGRANGELFF.

This chain uses TRBV27 with TRBJ1-2; D gene unclear. Trimming stripped 2 bases from V and 8 bases from J, with 18 bases between. The germline V gene encodes CDR1 MNHEY and CDR2 SMNVEV (reference sequence). The CDR3 length is 15 residues. This CDR3 reads CASSLHSFSPKGYTF. CDR3 coding DNA: TGTGCCAGCAGTTTACACAGCTTTTCTCCTAAGGGCTACACCTTC.

This sequence joins TRBV6-5 and TRBJ1-5; 7 nucleotides agree with TRBD1. CDR3 length equals 17 residues. CDR1 MNHEY and CDR2 SVGAGI come from the germline V gene. V lost 0 bases, J lost 3 bases, and 8 bases stayed unmatched. The CDR3 spells CASSYSSQGGPNQPQHF. The CDR3 DNA sequence: TGTGCCAGCAGTTACTCGAGTCAGGGGGGACCCAATCAGCCCCAGCATTTT.

Worth noting for this clonotype: Compared with germline, one end of the junction differs, possibly owing to a read error. The V gene is TRBV10-3, the J gene TRBJ1-2; D uncertain. Germline CDR1 is ENHRY and CDR2 is SYGVKD. The CDR3 length is 15 residues. The CDR3 region has the DNA TGTGCCACCAGTGAGTCGGTCATTGCCAAGCGTGGCTACACCTTC. Encoded protein: CATSESVIAKRGYTF.

This clonotype was seen only a few times. The V call is TRBV20-1, the J call TRBJ1-5, with 8 bases lining up with TRBD1. Germline V CDR1 and CDR2: DFQATT, SNEGSKA (reference sequence). The V gene end was trimmed by 5 bases and the J gene end by 6 bases; junction bases not matched to a gene: 6. This CDR3 has 13 residues. CDR3 residues: CSAQDRDGQPQHF. CDR3 DNA sequence: TGCAGTGCTCAGGACAGGGATGGTCAGCCCCAGCATTTT.

This clonotype was recorded a few times. V is TRBV5-1 and J is TRBJ1-2; no definite D call. The CDR3 is made up of 16 amino acids. Germline V gives CDR1 SGHRS, CDR2 YFSETQ. Trimming pared 1 base from V and 2 bases from J, leaving 15 bases between. The CDR3 coding sequence is TGCGCCAGCAGCTTGAGGGATGTGACGGAGAACTATGGCTACACCTTC. Its protein is CASSLRDVTENYGYTF.

Worth noting for this clonotype: The junction differs from germline at one of its ends, possibly a read error. The chain carries TRBV6-6 and TRBJ2-5; tentative D call: TRBD2 (6 bases). The length of the CDR3 is 13 residues. The germline V gene has CDR1 MNHNY and CDR2 SVGAGI (reference sequence). This CDR3 reads CASSHGGGETQYF. The CDR3 region has the DNA TGCGCCAGCAGTCATGGGGGAGGAGAGACCCAGTACTTC.

This chain connects TRBV5-1 to TRBJ2-1, with D possibly TRBD2 on 6 matching bases. CDR1 SGHRS and CDR2 YFSETQ come from the germline V gene. Trimming cost V 4 bases and J 7 bases, with 18 bases left between them. The CDR3 covers 15 residues. CDR3 coding DNA: TGCGCCAGCAGCCCGAGGAGGGCTCAGAGGAATGAGCAGTTCTTC. It yields the protein CASSPRRAQRNEQFF.

This clonotype was seen a handful of times. Here the CDR3 reads CASSLGAGGSEKLFF. The CDR3 DNA is TGTGCCAGCAGCTTGGGGGCAGGGGGCAGTGAAAAACTGTTTTTT. The rearrangement joins TRBV7-2 to TRBJ1-4, with TRBD1 identical over 8 bases. Germline V gene data show CDR1 as SGHTA and CDR2 as FQGNSA. V dropped 3 bases and J dropped 7; count of bases not matched to a gene: 7. The CDR3 contains 15 residues.

J is TRBJ1-1 and V is TRBV12-3 or TRBV12-4; TRBD1 matches at 7 bases. This CDR3 has 17 amino acids. Trimming at V came to 6 bases and at J to 3 bases, leaving 16 bases not matched to a gene. In nucleotides, the CDR3 is TGTGCCAGCAGACTACAAACAGGGGCGGAGGAGGACACTGAAGCTTTCTTT. It translates to CASRLQTGAEEDTEAFF.

This clonotype came up a few times. J is TRBJ2-1 and V is TRBV5-1; D may be TRBD1 (6 bases). The CDR3 consists of 15 residues. From germline, CDR1 is SGHRS and CDR2 YFSETQ. The V and J ends lost 4 bases and 8 bases respectively, with 19 bases between them. The CDR3, as DNA: TGCGCCAGCAGCCCCTGGCAGGGGAATAGAGATGAGCAGTTCTTC. It is translated as CASSPWQGNRDEQFF.

As concerns this clonotype: Being one base from a much bigger clone, this may be a read error. V is TRBV11-2 and J is TRBJ2-1; D is undetermined. In germline, CDR1 is SGHAT, CDR2 FQNNGV. Trimming left V 8 bases short and J 0 bases short, with 2 bases between. The CDR3 contains 11 residues. CDR3: CASLSYNEQFF. The CDR3 DNA reads as TGTGCCAGCCTCTCCTACAATGAGCAGTTCTTC.

This clonotype was seen a few times. V usage is TRBV12-3 or TRBV12-4 and J usage is TRBJ2-5; the D gene is possibly TRBD2 (6 bases). The V end was cut by 4 bases, the J end by 5 bases, with 14 bases between. CDR3 length: 14 amino acids. The CDR3 region has the DNA TGTGCCAGCAGTTACCGCTTAGGGAGGGAGACCCAGTACTTC. Translated: CASSYRLGRETQYF.

A note on this clonotype: Sequence at one end of the junction differs from germline and may be a read error. The genes are TRBV10-3 and TRBJ2-1; D is possibly TRBD1 or TRBD2 (5 bases each). CDR1 ENHRY and CDR2 SYGVKD come from the germline V gene. CDR3 length equals 15 residues. The CDR3 DNA is TGTGCCACCAATGGGGTGGGGGTCTCCTACAATGAGCAGGTCTTC. This translates into CATNGVGVSYNEQVF.